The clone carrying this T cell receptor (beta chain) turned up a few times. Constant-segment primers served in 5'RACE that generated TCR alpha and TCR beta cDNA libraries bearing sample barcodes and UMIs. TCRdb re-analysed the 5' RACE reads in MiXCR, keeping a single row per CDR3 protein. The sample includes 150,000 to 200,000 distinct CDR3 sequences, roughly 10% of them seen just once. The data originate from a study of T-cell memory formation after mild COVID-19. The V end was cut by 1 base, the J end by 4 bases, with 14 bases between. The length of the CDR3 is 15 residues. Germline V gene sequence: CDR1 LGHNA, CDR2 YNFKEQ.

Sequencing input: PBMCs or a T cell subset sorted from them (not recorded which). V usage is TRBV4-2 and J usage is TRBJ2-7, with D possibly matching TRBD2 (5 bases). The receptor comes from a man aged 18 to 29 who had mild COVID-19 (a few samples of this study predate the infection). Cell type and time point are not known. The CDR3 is CASSQGTSTLYEQYF. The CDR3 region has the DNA TGTGCCAGCAGCCAAGGTACTAGTACTCTGTACGAGCAGTACTTC.